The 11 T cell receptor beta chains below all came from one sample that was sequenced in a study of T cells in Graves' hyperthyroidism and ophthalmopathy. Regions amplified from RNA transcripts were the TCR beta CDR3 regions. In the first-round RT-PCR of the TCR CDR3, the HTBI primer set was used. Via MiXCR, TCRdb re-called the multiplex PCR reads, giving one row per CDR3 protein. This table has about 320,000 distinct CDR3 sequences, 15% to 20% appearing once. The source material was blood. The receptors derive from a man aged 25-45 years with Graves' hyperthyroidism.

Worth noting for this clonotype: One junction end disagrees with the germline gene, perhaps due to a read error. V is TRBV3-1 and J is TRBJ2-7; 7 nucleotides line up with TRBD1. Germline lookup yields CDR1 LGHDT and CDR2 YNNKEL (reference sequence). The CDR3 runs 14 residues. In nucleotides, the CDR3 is TGTGTCAGCAGCCCAGCCTACACAGGGGCCGAGCAGTACTTC. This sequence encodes CVSSPAYTGAEQYF.

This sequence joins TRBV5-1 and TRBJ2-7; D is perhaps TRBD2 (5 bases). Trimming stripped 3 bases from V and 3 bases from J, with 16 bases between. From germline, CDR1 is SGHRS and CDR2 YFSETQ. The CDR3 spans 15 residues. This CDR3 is CASSSPAGAVYEQYF. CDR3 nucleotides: TGCGCCAGCAGCTCGCCGGCGGGCGCCGTCTACGAGCAGTACTTC.

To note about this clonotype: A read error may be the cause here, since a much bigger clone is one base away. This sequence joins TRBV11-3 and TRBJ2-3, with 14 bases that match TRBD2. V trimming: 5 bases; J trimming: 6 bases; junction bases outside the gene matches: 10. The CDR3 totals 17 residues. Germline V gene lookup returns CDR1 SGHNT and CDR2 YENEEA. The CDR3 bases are TGTGCCAGCAGCCCCGGACTAGCGGGGGGTCCGTTGGATACGCAGTATTTT. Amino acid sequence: CASSPGLAGGPLDTQYF. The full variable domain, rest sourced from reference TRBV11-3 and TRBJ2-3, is EAGVVQSPRYKIIEKKQPVAFWCNPISGHNTLYWYLQNLGQGPELLIRYENEEAVDDSQLPKDRFSAERLKGVDSTLKIQPAELGDSAVYLCASSPGLAGGPLDTQYFGPGTRLTVL.

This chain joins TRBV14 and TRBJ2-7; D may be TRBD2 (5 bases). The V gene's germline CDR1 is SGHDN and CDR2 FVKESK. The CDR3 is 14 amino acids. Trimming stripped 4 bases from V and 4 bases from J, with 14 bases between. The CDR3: CASSPIRKRYEQYF. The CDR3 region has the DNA TGTGCCAGCAGCCCGATCCGGAAGCGGTACGAGCAGTACTTC.

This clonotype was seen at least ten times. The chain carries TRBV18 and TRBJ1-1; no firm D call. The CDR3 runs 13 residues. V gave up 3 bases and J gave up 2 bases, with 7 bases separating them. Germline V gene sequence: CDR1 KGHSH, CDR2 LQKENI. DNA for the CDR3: TGTGCCAGCTCACCCACCCTTAACACTGAAGCTTTCTTT. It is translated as CASSPTLNTEAFF.

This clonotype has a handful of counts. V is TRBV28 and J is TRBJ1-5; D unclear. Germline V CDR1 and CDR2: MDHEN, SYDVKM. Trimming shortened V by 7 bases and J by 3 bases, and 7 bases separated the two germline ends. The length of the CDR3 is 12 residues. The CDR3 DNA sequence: TGTGCCAGCAAAGGGAACAATCAGCCCCAGCATTTT. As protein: CASKGNNQPQHF.

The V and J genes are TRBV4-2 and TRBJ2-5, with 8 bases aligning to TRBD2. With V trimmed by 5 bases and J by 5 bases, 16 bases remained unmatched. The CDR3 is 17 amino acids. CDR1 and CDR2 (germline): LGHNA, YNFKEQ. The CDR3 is CASSRYSGEKSGETQYF. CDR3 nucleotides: TGTGCCAGCAGCAGATATAGCGGGGAAAAATCGGGGGAGACCCAGTACTTC.

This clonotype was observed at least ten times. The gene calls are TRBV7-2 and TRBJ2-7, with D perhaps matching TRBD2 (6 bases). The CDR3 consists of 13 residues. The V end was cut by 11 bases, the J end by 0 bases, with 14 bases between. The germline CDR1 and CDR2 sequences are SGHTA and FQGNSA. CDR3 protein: CALGRGSSYEQYF. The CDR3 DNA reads TGTGCCCTCGGGCGGGGTAGCTCCTACGAGCAGTACTTC.

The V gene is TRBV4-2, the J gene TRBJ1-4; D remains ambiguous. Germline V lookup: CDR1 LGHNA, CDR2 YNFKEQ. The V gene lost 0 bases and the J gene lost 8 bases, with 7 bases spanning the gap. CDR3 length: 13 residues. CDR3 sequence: CASSQDYNEKLFF. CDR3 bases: TGTGCCAGCAGCCAAGATTATAACGAAAAACTGTTTTTT.

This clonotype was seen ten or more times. The CDR3 here is CASSLAGGRNEQFF. Here the CDR3 DNA reads TGCGCCAGCAGCTTGGCGGGAGGGCGGAATGAGCAGTTCTTC. J is TRBJ2-1 and V is TRBV5-1, with TRBD2 identical over 8 bases. The V gene's germline CDR1 is SGHRS and CDR2 YFSETQ. The CDR3 contains 14 residues. V shed 0 bases and J 7 bases; nucleotides not matched to a gene: 3.

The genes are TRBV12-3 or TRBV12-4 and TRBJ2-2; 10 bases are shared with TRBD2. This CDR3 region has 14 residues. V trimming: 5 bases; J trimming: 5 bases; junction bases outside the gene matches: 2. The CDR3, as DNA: TGTGCCAGCAGTGCTAGCGGGGGTACCGGGGAGCTGTTTTTT. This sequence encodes CASSASGGTGELFF.